Sequencing of this T cell receptor beta chain was carried out in a study of blood T cell repertoires in COVID-19. Authors' processing steps: Cell counts per sample came from amplifying reference gene primers. The table came from immunoSEQ multiplex PCR; TCRdb's copy has only in-frame clones and leaves some out. That table gives V, J and clone size, and the DNA gave D and trimming. The table shows about 35,000 clones, with about 89% occurring only once. The germline CDR1 and CDR2 sequences are SNHLY and FYNNEI. The V gene lost 6 bases and the J gene lost 4 bases, with 25 bases spanning the gap. The CDR3 sequence is 17 residues long.

The genes are TRBV2 and TRBJ2-7, with D unresolved. The sequence came from an elderly man with active COVID-19. Material for sequencing was peripheral blood. The CDR3 sequence: CASRKTGGRLIGYEQYF. The CDR3 DNA follows: TGTGCCAGCAGGAAGACTGGCGGAAGGTTAATTGGGTACGAGCAGTACTTC.